Below, 17 T cell receptor beta chains from the same sample are listed, as sequenced in a study of PD-1 blockade in classical Hodgkin lymphoma. Every single patient, without exception, relapsed after autologous stem cell transplantation, and brentuximab vedotin exposure varied. Here immunoSEQ multiplex PCR was the method, and the copy in TCRdb shows in-frame clones only, minus some. In the table there are tens of thousands of clones, under 90% of which are singletons. Sequencing was performed on peripheral blood mononuclear cells (PBMCs), taken at baseline. These receptor sequences come from a human donor with classical Hodgkin lymphoma.

This chain links TRBV11-2 with TRBJ2-2; 9 nucleotides align to TRBD1. After removal of 5 bases from V and 3 bases from J, the junction contained 7 bases not matched to a gene. The CDR3 runs to 16 residues. The germline CDR1 and CDR2 sequences are SGHAT and FQNNGV. For the CDR3, the DNA is TGTGCCAGCAGCGTATGGGGGACAGGGTACACCGGGGAGCTGTTTTTT. Protein sequence: CASSVWGTGYTGELFF.

In regard to this clone: One junction end disagrees with the germline gene, perhaps due to a read error. The chain carries TRBV11-3 and TRBJ1-2; no definite D call. Germline CDR1 SGHNT, CDR2 YENEEA. The CDR3 runs 12 residues. The DNA for the CDR3 is TGTGCCAGCAGCTTCGATAACCATGGCTACACCTTC. Its translation: CASSFDNHGYTF.

The chain carries TRBV7-2 and TRBJ2-7; 11 nucleotides agree with TRBD2. CDR3 length equals 16 residues. The ends lost 3 bases at V and 1 base at J; junction bases unmatched: 5. Germline V gene data show CDR1 as SGHTA and CDR2 as FQGNSA. The CDR3 loop is CASSFLGLAESYEQYF. The DNA for the CDR3 is TGTGCCAGCAGCTTCCTGGGACTAGCGGAATCCTACGAGCAGTACTTC.

This clone was counted once. The rearrangement links TRBV9 to TRBJ2-7; 11 positions match TRBD2. Unmatched junction bases numbered 6, after V lost 2 bases and J lost 5 bases. The CDR3 is made up of 15 amino acids. Looked up from germline, CDR1 is SGDLS and CDR2 is YYNGEE. CDR3 in DNA: TGTGCCAGCAGCGTTAGCGGGAGGGTCTTCGACGAGCAGTACTTC. Translated: CASSVSGRVFDEQYF. Drawing the rest from reference TRBV9 and TRBJ2-7, the complete variable domain is DSGVTQTPKHLITATGQRVTLRCSPRSGDLSVYWYQQSLDQGLQFLIQYYNGEERAKGNILERFSAQQFPDLHSELNLSSLELGDSALYFCASSVSGRVFDEQYFGPGTRLTVT.

This clone was counted a single time. V and J are TRBV4-1 and TRBJ1-1; D is unclear. The ends were cut back, 0 bases at V and 6 bases at J, with 14 bases in the middle. The CDR3 has 15 amino acids. CDR1 and CDR2 (germline): MGHRA, YSYEKL. The CDR3 reads CASSQESSLYAEAFF. The DNA of the CDR3 is TGCGCCAGCAGCCAAGAATCGAGTTTATACGCTGAAGCTTTCTTT.

This clone is a singleton in its sample. The chain carries TRBV27 and TRBJ2-6, with D maybe TRBD1 (6 bases). This CDR3 is built from 17 residues. CDR1 and CDR2 from the germline V gene are MNHEY and SMNVEV (reference sequence). Trimming pared 6 bases from V and 0 bases from J, leaving 15 bases between. The CDR3 here is CASSLGQSFSGANVLTF. CDR3 bases: TGTGCCAGCAGCTTAGGACAGAGCTTCTCTGGGGCCAACGTCCTGACTTTC.

A few counts support this clone. The chain uses TRBV4-3 and TRBJ2-3; tentative D call: TRBD2 (6 bases). The length of the CDR3 is 16 residues. Germline V lookup: CDR1 LGHNA, CDR2 YSLEER. The V end lost 1 base, the J end lost 0 bases, and 11 bases lay between the germline ends. DNA of the CDR3: TGCGCCAGCAGCCAAGGGGCCGCGGGAAGCACAGATACGCAGTATTTT. This translates into CASSQGAAGSTDTQYF.

The chain recombines TRBV4-1 with TRBJ2-5; D remains ambiguous. CDR1 is MGHRA, CDR2 YSYEKL, per germline. The CDR3 is 15 amino acids. V was trimmed by 0 bases and J by 3 bases, leaving 11 bases between them. CDR3: CASSQDTLGKETQYF. CDR3 nucleotide sequence: TGCGCCAGCAGCCAAGACACACTGGGAAAAGAGACCCAGTACTTC.

The J gene is TRBJ2-7, the V gene TRBV5-1; TRBD1 is a possible D gene (5 bases). The CDR3 sequence is 13 residues long. V was pared by 0 bases and J by 6 bases, with 10 bases between. The germline gives CDR1 SGHRS, CDR2 YFSETQ. CDR3 sequence (DNA): TGCGCCAGCAGCTTGGGGCAGGGCGGCGAGCAGTACTTC. Encoded protein: CASSLGQGGEQYF.

This chain joins TRBV5-5 and TRBJ2-7, with TRBD2 identical over 7 bases. V lost 0 bases to trimming and J lost 3 bases; unmatched junction nucleotides: 9. The CDR3 is 16 residues long. Germline loops: CDR1 SGHKS, CDR2 YYEKEE (reference sequence). The CDR3 coding sequence is TGTGCCAGCAGCTTGGCCGGGGGGATAAAAGTCTACGAGCAGTACTTC. Translating it yields CASSLAGGIKVYEQYF. Using reference TRBV5-5 and TRBJ2-7 for the parts outside the CDR3, the full variable domain is DAGVTQSPTHLIKTRGQQVTLRCSPISGHKSVSWYQQVLGQGPQFIFQYYEKEERGRGNFPDRFSARQFPNYSSELNVNALLLGDSALYLCASSLAGGIKVYEQYFGPGTRLTVT.

This clone was seen a few times. V is TRBV15 and J is TRBJ2-1; either TRBD1 or TRBD2 may supply D (5 bases each). Germline loops: CDR1 LNHNV, CDR2 YYDKDF (reference sequence). V was shortened by 7 bases and J by 5 bases, with 12 bases between the two germline ends. The CDR3 loop spans 13 amino acids. The CDR3: CATIYGTNNEQFF. The CDR3 nucleotides read TGTGCCACCATCTACGGGACGAACAATGAGCAGTTCTTC.

The V call is TRBV5-6, the J call TRBJ2-1, with a tentative D call TRBD2 (6 bases). Per germline, CDR1 SGHDT and CDR2 YYEEEE. The CDR3 loop spans 17 amino acids. V lost 3 bases to trimming and J lost 6 bases, with 22 bases between them. CDR3 residues: CASSSPAVRGLFNEQFF. The CDR3 nucleotides are TGTGCCAGCAGCTCCCCGGCGGTAAGGGGACTCTTCAATGAGCAGTTCTTC.

The chain uses TRBV11-2 and TRBJ1-1; TRBD1 might be the D (5 bases). The germline V gene has CDR1 SGHAT and CDR2 FQNNGV. This CDR3 has 16 residues. Trimming pared 1 base from V and 5 bases from J, leaving 17 bases between. Here the CDR3 reads CASSLGRGQGRTEAFF. CDR3 nucleotide sequence: TGTGCCAGCAGCTTAGGAAGGGGCCAGGGAAGGACTGAAGCTTTCTTT.

This chain uses TRBV7-9 with TRBJ1-2; 8 bases agree with TRBD1. The CDR3 runs to 15 residues. Looked up from germline, CDR1 is SEHNR and CDR2 is FQNEAQ (reference sequence). Trimming cost V 5 bases and J 6 bases; bases outside gene matches: 11. The DNA for the CDR3 is TGTGCCAGCAGCCAACTGACAGGGGTTTCGAATGGCTACACCTTC. Translating gives CASSQLTGVSNGYTF. Together with reference TRBV7-9 and TRBJ1-2, the CDR3 gives the full variable domain: DTGVSQNPRHKITKRGQNVTFRCDPISEHNRLYWYRQTLGQGPEFLTYFQNEAQLEKSRLLSDRFSAERPKGSFSTLEIQRTEQGDSAMYLCASSQLTGVSNGYTFGSGTRLTVV.

CDR3 region: CASSLPGLGVDGEQFF. In nucleotides, the CDR3 is TGTGCCAGCAGCCTCCCCGGACTAGGGGTTGATGGTGAGCAGTTCTTC. The rearrangement links TRBV14 to TRBJ2-1; 7 positions agree with TRBD2. Trimming took 4 bases from V and 9 from J; bases not matched to a gene: 15. CDR3 length: 16 residues. Germline CDR1 reads SGHDN; CDR2 reads FVKESK.

This chain links TRBV2 with TRBJ2-1; D may correspond to TRBD1 or TRBD2 (5 bases each). V lost 0 bases, J lost 6 bases, and 12 bases lay in between. This CDR3 contains 15 residues. The germline V gene encodes CDR1 SNHLY and CDR2 FYNNEI. The CDR3 DNA follows: TGTGCCAGCAGTGAAGCGCCCGGGGCCCTCAATGAGCAGTTCTTC. It specifies CASSEAPGALNEQFF. The variable domain in full, completed from reference TRBV2 and TRBJ2-1, reads EPEVTQTPSHQVTQMGQEVILRCVPISNHLYFYWYRQILGQKVEFLVSFYNNEISEKSEIFDDQFSVERPDGSNFTLKIRSTKLEDSAMYFCASSEAPGALNEQFFGPGTRLTVL.

In its sample, this clone was seen a few times. This rearrangement joins TRBV28 to TRBJ2-1; possibly TRBD1 or TRBD2 for D (5 bases each). This CDR3 is built from 15 residues. Trimming removed 6 bases from V and 6 bases from J, with 18 bases in between. Germline CDR1 and CDR2: MDHEN and SYDVKM. CDR3 DNA sequence: TGTGCCAGCAGACCCGAGGGGCCCTCCCCCAATGAGCAGTTCTTC. Its translation is CASRPEGPSPNEQFF.